This T cell receptor beta chain was found in a study of CD8+CD57+ T cells in acquired aplastic anemia listed by TCRdb under 2018. With respect to the entire study: Extracted DNA from sorted CD4+ and CD8+ cells averaged around 3.5 ug, ranging from about 0.17 to 30 ug. Mean read counts for healthy donor samples were around 10 million for CD4+ cells and about 12 million for CD8+ cells.

CDR3 length: 15 amino acids, cysteine to phenylalanine. The CDR3 DNA has 45 bases and is translated from base 1. At the junction V is shortened by 6 bases and J by 6 bases; bases outside the gene matches: 14. Via the germline V gene (reference sequence), CDR1 is DFQATT and CDR2 SNEGSKA. In this study, sorted CD4+ and CD8+ T cells from the blood of healthy subjects and of severe aplastic anemia patients had their TCR repertoires deep-sequenced. Ficoll-Paque density gradient centrifugation was used to isolate peripheral blood mononuclear cells. Before DNA extraction, CD4+ and CD8+ T cells were sorted by FACS or by magnetic beads. Results the study describes overall, beyond this receptor: No significant difference in CD8+ Simpson's diversity was found between patients and healthy controls (P=0.060). About 30 CD8+ CDR3 sequences were found to be shared between patients and controls, but these sequences appeared to be highly expressed in patients and within the immunodominant clones of the patients.

Concerning this clonotype itself: Its antigen is unknown. Per-base quality was not reported, and no clone a single base away is much larger than it.

Genomic DNA served as template for TCR beta VDJ combination and CDR3 sequence profiling. An Illumina HiSeq 2000 was the platform used for TCR repertoire sequencing. The original pipeline was this. Repertoires were assessed using TRBV/TRBJ rearrangement plots, CDR3 size and DJ length profiles, and Simpson's diversity index. The most abundant DNA sequence in the deep sequencing data was taken as the immunodominant clone. CDR3 amino acid sequences were screened for sharing across subjects and were compared with published repertoires and the VDJdb database. Using fastp at Q25 and MiXCR, TCRdb reprocessed the public reads and kept productive beta chains. Rows are combined by CDR3 protein, so each entry shows the most common genes and DNA. These V and J calls rely on TCRdb rather than the paper's analysis. Present in this sample are some 210,000 distinct CDR3 sequences, around 63% of which were seen just once. About 31% of the sample goes to the ten largest clones.

The V and J segments used are TRBV20-1 and TRBJ2-5; 9 central bases correspond to TRBD1. The source is a human donor in good health. What was sequenced was sorted CD4+, CD8+, or CD8+CD57+ T cells (not recorded which) from PBMCs. The CDR3 corresponds to CSAMTGTGRGKTQYF. The nucleotide sequence is TGCAGTGCGATGACCGGGACAGGGCGAGGGAAGACCCAGTACTTC.